This TCR beta chain was profiled in a study of blood T cells in healthy people across ages. A sample-barcoded 5' primer and a J-beta primer mix were used in a second PCR of roughly 6 to 11 cycles. Each CDR3 protein gets one entry after TCRdb re-called the 5' RACE reads with MiXCR. Altogether about 800,000 distinct CDR3 sequences are present, around 25% being singletons, with the ten largest covering under 4%. The CDR3 length is 15 residues. The V and J ends lost 4 bases and 2 bases respectively, with 15 bases between them. Germline V gene sequence: CDR1 SEHNR, CDR2 FQNEAQ (reference sequence). Separately, the same data were catalogued under a study of T cells of mothers and their children. That report notes: Barcodes and 2-4 random nucleotides were added by M1S in the second PCR. Versus unrelated pairs, overlap was slightly higher in related mother-child pairs, without reaching significance.

The rearrangement links TRBV7-9 to TRBJ2-7; D is undetermined. The clonotype was recovered from a boy between 10 and 17 years old in good health. Sequencing used blood. CDR3: CASSSSGRKTYEQYF. The CDR3 nucleotides are TGTGCCAGCAGCTCGTCGGGCCGTAAGACCTACGAGCAGTACTTC.